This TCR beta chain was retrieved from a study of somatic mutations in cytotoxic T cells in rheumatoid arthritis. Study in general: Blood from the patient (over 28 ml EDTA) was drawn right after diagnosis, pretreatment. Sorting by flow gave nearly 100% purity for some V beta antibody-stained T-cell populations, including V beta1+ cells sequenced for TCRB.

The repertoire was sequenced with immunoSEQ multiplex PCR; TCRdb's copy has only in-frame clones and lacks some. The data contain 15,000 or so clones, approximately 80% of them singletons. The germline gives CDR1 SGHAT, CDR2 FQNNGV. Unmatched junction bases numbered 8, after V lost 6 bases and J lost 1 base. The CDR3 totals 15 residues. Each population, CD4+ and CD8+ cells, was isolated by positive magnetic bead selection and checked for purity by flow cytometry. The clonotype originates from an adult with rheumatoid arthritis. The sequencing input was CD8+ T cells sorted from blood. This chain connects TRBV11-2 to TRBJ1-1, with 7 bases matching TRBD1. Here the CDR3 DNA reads TGTGCCAGCAGGACCACCGGGACAGAGAACACTGAAGCTTTCTTT. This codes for CASRTTGTENTEAFF.